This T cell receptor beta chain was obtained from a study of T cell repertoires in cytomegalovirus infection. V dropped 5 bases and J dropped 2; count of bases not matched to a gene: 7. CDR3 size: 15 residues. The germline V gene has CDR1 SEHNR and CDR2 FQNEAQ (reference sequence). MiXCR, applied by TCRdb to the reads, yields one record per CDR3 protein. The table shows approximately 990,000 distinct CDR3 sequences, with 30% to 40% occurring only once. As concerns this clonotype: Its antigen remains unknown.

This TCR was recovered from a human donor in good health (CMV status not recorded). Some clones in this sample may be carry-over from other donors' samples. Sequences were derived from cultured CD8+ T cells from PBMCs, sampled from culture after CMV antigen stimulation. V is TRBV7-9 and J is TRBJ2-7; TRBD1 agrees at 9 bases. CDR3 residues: CASSVPRDRAYEQYF. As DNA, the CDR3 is TGTGCCAGCAGCGTTCCCCGGGACAGGGCCTACGAGCAGTACTTC.